Here is one T cell receptor (beta chain) with its context. Antigen: not known. The sample originates from a study of T-cell memory formation after mild COVID-19. Study conclusions and caveats: Mostly located in CM and EM were contracting CD4+ clones, with contracting CD8+ clones located in EMRA.

Using constant-segment primers, 5'RACE produced TCR alpha and TCR beta cDNA libraries carrying sample barcodes and UMIs. TCRdb ran MiXCR on the 5' RACE reads and lists one entry per CDR3 protein. The sample has roughly 400,000 distinct CDR3 sequences, approximately 24% seen once. The CDR3 is 15 amino acids. The junction had 4 bases not matched to a gene; V was cut back by 3 bases and J by 2 bases. The TCR originated in an adult woman who had mild COVID-19 (a few samples of this study predate the infection). Cell type and time point are not known. Sequencing used PBMCs or a T cell subset sorted from them (not recorded which). The V gene is TRBV12-3 or TRBV12-4, the J gene TRBJ2-1, with 7 nucleotides matching TRBD2. As DNA, the CDR3 is TGTGCCAGCAGTTTTGTGGGAGGGCCCTACAATGAGCAGTTCTTC. This translates into CASSFVGGPYNEQFF.